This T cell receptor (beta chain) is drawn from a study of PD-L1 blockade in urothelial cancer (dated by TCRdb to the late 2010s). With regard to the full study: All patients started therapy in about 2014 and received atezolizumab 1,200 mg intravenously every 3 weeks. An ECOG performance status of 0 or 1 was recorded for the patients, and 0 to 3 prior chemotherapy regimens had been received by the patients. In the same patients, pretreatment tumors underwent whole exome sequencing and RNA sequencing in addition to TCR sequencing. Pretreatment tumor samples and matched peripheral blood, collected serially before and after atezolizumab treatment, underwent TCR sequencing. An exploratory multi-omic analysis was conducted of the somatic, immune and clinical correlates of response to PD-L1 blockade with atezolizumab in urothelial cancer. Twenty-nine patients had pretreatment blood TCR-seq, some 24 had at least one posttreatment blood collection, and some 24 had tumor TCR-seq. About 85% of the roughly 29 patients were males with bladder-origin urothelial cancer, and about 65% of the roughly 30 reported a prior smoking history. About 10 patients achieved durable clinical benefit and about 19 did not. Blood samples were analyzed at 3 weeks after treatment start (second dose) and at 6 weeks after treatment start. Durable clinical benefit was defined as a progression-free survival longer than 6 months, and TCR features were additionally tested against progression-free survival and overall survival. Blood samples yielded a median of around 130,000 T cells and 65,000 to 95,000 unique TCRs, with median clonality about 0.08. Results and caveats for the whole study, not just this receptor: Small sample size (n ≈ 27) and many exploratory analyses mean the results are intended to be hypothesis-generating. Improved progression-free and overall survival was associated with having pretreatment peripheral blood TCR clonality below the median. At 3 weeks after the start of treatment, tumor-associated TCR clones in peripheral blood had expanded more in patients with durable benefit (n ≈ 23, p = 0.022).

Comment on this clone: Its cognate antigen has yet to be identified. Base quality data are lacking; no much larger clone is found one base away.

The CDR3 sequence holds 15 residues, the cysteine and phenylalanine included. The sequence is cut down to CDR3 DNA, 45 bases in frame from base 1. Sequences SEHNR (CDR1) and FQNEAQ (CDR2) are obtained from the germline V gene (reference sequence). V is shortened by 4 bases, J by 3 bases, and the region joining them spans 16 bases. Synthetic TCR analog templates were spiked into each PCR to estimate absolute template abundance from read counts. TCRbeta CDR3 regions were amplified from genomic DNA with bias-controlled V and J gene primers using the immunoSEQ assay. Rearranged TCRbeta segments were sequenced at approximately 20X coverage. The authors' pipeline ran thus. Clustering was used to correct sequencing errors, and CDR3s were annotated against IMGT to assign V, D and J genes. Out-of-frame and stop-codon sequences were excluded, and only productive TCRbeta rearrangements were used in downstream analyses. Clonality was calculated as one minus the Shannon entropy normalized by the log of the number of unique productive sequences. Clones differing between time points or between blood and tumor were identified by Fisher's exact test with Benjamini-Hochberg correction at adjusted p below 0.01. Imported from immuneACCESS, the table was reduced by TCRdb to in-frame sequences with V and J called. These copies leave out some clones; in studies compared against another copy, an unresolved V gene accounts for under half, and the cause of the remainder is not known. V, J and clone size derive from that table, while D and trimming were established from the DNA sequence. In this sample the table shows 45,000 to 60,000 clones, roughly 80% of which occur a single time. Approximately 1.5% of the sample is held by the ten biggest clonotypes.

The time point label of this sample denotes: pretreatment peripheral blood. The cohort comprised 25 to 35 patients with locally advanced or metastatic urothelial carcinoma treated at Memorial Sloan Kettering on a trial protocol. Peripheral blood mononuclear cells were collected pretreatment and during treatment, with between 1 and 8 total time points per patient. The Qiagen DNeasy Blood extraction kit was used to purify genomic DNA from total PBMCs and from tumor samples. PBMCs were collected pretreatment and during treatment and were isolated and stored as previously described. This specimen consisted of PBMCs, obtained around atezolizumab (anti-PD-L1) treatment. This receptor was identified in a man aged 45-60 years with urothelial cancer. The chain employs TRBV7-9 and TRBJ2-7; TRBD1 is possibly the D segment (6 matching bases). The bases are TGTGCCAGCAGCTCCGACGGACAGCCGGACTACGAGCAGTACTTC. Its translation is CASSSDGQPDYEQYF.